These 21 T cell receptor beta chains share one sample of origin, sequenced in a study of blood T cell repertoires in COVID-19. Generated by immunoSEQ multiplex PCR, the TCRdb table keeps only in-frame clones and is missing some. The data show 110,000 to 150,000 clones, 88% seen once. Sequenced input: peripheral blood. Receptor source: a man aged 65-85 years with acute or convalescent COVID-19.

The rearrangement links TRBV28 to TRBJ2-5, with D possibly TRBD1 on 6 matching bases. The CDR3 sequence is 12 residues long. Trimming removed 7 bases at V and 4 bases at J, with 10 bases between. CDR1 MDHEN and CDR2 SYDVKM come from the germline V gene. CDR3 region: CASNTGSETQYF. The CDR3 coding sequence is TGTGCCAGCAATACAGGGTCAGAGACCCAGTACTTC.

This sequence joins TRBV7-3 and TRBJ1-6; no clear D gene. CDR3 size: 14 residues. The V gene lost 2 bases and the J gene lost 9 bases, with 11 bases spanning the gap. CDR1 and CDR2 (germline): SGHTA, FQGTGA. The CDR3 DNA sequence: TGTGCCAGCAGCTTAGGAACGACGGGTTCACCCCTCCACTTT. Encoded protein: CASSLGTTGSPLHF.

As DNA, the CDR3 is TGTGCCAGCAGCCGAGGAGAGCGGGGTCCCCGCGATCTCTATGGCTACACCTTC. Translating gives CASSRGERGPRDLYGYTF. The chain has TRBV7-9 and TRBJ1-2; no reliable D call. The germline gives CDR1 SEHNR, CDR2 FQNEAQ (reference sequence). The V and J ends lost 5 bases and 4 bases respectively, with 26 bases between them. The CDR3 runs to 18 residues. Together with reference TRBV7-9 and TRBJ1-2, the CDR3 gives the full variable domain: DTGVSQNPRHKITKRGQNVTFRCDPISEHNRLYWYRQTLGQGPEFLTYFQNEAQLEKSRLLSDRFSAERPKGSFSTLEIQRTEQGDSAMYLCASSRGERGPRDLYGYTFGSGTRLTVV.

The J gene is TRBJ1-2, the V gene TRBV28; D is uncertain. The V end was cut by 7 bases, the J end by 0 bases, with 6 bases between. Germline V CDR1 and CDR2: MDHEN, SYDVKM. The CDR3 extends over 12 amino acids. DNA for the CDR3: TGTGCCAGCACCGACACTAACTATGGCTACACCTTC. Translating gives CASTDTNYGYTF.

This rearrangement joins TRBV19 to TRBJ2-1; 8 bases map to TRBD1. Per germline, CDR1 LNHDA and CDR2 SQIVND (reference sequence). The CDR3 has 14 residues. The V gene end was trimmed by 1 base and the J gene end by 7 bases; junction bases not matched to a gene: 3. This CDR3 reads CASSIGTGKNEQFF. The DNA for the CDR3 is TGTGCCAGTAGTATAGGGACAGGGAAAAATGAGCAGTTCTTC.

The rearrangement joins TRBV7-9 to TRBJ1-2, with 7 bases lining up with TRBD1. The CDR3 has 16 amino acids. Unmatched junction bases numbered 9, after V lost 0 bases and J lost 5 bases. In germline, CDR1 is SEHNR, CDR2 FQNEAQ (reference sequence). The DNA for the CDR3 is TGTGCCAGCAGCTTAGCTTCACCGGGACAGCTATATGGCTACACCTTC. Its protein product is CASSLASPGQLYGYTF.

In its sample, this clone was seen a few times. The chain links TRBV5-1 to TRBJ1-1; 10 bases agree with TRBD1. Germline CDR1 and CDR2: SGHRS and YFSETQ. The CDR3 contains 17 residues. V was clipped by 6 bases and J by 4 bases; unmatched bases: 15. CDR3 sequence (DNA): TGCGCCAGCAACCCAAAATCCCCGGGACAGGGGACCACTGAAGCTTTCTTT. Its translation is CASNPKSPGQGTTEAFF.

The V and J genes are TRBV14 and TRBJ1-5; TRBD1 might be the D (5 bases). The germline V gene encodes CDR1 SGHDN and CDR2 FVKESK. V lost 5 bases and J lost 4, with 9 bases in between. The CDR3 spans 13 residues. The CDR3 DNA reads TGTGCCAGCAGCGCACAGGAAAATCAGCCCCAGCATTTT. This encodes CASSAQENQPQHF. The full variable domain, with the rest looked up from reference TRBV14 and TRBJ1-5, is EAGVTQFPSHSVIEKGQTVTLRCDPISGHDNLYWYRRVMGKEIKFLLHFVKESKQDESGMPNNRFLAERTGGTYSTLKVQPAELEDSGVYFCASSAQENQPQHFGDGTRLSIL.

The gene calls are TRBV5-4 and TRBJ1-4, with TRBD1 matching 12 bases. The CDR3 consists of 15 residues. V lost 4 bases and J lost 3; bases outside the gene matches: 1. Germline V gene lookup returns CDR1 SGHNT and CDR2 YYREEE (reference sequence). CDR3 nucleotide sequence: TGTGCCAGCAGCCGGGACAGGGGGCCTAATGAAAAACTGTTTTTT. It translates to CASSRDRGPNEKLFF.

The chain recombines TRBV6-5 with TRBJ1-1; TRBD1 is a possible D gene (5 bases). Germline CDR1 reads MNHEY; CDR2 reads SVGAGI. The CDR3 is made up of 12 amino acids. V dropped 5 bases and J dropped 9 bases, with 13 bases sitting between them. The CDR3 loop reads CASSPLQGQAFF. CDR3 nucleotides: TGTGCCAGCAGTCCCTTGCAGGGCCAAGCTTTCTTT.

CDR3 residues: CASSLASDTEAFF. CDR3 sequence (DNA): TGTGCCAGCAGCTTAGCCTCCGACACTGAAGCTTTCTTT. J is TRBJ1-1 and V is TRBV7-2, with D hard to call. The CDR3 extends over 13 amino acids. Per the germline V gene, CDR1 is SGHTA and CDR2 is FQGNSA. V dropped 0 bases and J dropped 3 bases, with 5 bases sitting between them.

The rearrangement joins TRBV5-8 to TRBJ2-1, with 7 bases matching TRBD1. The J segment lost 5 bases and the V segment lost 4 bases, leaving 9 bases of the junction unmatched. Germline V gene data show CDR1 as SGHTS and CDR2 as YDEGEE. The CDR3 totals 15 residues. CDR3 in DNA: TGTGCCAGCAGCCCGGGACAGAGAATCCACAATGAGCAGTTCTTC. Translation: CASSPGQRIHNEQFF.

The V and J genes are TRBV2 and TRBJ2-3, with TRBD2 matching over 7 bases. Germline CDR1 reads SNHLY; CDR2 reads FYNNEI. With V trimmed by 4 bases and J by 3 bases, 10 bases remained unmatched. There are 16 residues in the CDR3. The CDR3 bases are TGTGCCAGCAGTGCCCGAGGGGCAGCGGGGACAGATACGCAGTATTTT. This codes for CASSARGAAGTDTQYF. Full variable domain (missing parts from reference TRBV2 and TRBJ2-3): EPEVTQTPSHQVTQMGQEVILRCVPISNHLYFYWYRQILGQKVEFLVSFYNNEISEKSEIFDDQFSVERPDGSNFTLKIRSTKLEDSAMYFCASSARGAAGTDTQYFGPGTRLTVL.

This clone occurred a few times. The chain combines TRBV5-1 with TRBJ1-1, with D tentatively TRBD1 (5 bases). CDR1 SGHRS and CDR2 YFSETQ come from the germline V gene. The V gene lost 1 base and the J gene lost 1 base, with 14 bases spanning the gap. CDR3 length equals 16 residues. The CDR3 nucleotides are TGCGCCAGCAGCTTGCAAGCCAGGGTGAGGAACACTGAAGCTTTCTTT. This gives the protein CASSLQARVRNTEAFF.

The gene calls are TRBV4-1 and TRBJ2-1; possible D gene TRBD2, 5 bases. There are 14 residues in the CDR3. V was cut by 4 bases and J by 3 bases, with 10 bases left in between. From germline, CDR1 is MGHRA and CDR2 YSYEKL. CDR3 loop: CASSLDRDYNEQFF. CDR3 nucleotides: TGCGCCAGCAGCCTGGACCGGGACTACAATGAGCAGTTCTTC.

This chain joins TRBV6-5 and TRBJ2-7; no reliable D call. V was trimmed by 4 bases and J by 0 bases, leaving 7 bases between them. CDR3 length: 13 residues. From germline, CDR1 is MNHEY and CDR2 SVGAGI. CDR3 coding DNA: TGTGCCAGCAGTTCTCTGGCCTCCTACGAGCAGTACTTC. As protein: CASSSLASYEQYF.

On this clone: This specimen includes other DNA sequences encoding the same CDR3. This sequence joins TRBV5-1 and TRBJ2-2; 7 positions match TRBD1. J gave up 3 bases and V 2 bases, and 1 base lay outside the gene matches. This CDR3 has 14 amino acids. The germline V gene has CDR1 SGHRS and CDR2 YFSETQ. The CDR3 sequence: CASSLTGDTGELFF. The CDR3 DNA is TGCGCCAGCAGCTTAACAGGGGACACCGGGGAGCTGTTTTTT.

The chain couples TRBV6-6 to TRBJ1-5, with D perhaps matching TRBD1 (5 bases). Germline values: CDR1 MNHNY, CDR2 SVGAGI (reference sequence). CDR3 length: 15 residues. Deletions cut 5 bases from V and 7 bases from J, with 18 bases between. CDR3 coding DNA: TGTGCCAGCAGTACGGGCCAGGGTAGGCGACAGCCCCAGCATTTT. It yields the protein CASSTGQGRRQPQHF.

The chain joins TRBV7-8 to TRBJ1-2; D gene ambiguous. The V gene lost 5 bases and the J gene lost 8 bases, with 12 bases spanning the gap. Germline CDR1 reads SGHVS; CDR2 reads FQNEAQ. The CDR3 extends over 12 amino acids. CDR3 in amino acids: CASSQVSRGYTF. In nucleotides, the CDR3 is TGTGCCAGCAGCCAGGTCTCGAGGGGCTACACCTTC.

The CDR3 region is CASSGGDDTGELFF. In DNA, the CDR3 is TGCGCCAGCAGCGGGGGGGACGACACCGGGGAGCTGTTTTTT. The gene calls are TRBV5-1 and TRBJ2-2; 7 bases fit TRBD2. CDR3 length equals 14 residues. CDR1 SGHRS and CDR2 YFSETQ come from the germline V gene. V shed 4 bases, J shed 3 bases, and the junction held 3 bases outside the gene matches. Complete variable domain (other parts from reference TRBV5-1 and TRBJ2-2): KAGVTQTPRYLIKTRGQQVTLSCSPISGHRSVSWYQQTPGQGLQFLFEYFSETQRNKGNFPGRFSGRQFSNSRSEMNVSTLELGDSALYLCASSGGDDTGELFFGEGSRLTVL.

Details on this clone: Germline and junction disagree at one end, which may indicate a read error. CDR3 DNA: TGTGCCAGCAGTCCGGACCTTCTGGTCGGGAAGCTGTTTTTT. It yields the protein CASSPDLLVGKLFF. This rearrangement joins TRBV6-5 to TRBJ2-2; D may be TRBD2 (5 bases). Germline CDR1 and CDR2: MNHEY and SVGAGI. The CDR3 loop spans 14 amino acids.